The text below deals with one T cell receptor beta chain. This record comes from a study of blood T cell repertoires in COVID-19. Study at large: COVID-19 samples, acute and convalescent, were from the United States, Italy and Spain.

Authors' methods: Quantification of nucleated cells was approximated via reference gene primer amplification. TCRdb's copy holds only in-frame clones and misses some; the assay was immunoSEQ multiplex PCR. The V and J calls and clone size were taken over from that table, and D and trimming were inferred from the DNA. The table lists 39,000 or so clones, 89% of them singletons. J gave up 3 bases and V 4 bases, and 9 bases lay outside the gene matches. CDR1 is SGHRS, CDR2 YFSETQ, per germline. The CDR3 has 15 amino acids. This chain uses TRBV5-1 with TRBJ1-1; 7 nucleotides agree with TRBD1. The sequence derives from a human donor in a cohort sampled during active COVID-19. Material: peripheral blood. The CDR3 here is CASSLYGQDHTEAFF. In DNA, the CDR3 is TGCGCCAGCAGCCTTTACGGACAGGATCACACTGAAGCTTTCTTT. Complete variable domain (other parts from reference TRBV5-1 and TRBJ1-1): KAGVTQTPRYLIKTRGQQVTLSCSPISGHRSVSWYQQTPGQGLQFLFEYFSETQRNKGNFPGRFSGRQFSNSRSEMNVSTLELGDSALYLCASSLYGQDHTEAFFGQGTRLTVV.